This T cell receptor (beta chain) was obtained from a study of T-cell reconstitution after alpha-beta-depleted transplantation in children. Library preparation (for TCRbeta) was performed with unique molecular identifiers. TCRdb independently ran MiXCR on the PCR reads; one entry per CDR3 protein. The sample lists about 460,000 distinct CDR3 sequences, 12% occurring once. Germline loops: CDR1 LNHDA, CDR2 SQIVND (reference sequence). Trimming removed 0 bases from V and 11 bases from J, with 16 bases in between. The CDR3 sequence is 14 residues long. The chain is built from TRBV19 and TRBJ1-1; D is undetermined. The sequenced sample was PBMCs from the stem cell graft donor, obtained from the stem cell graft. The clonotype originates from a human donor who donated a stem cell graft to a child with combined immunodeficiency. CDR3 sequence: CASSIDPVEVTAFF. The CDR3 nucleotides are TGTGCCAGTAGTATAGACCCCGTTGAGGTAACGGCTTTCTTT.